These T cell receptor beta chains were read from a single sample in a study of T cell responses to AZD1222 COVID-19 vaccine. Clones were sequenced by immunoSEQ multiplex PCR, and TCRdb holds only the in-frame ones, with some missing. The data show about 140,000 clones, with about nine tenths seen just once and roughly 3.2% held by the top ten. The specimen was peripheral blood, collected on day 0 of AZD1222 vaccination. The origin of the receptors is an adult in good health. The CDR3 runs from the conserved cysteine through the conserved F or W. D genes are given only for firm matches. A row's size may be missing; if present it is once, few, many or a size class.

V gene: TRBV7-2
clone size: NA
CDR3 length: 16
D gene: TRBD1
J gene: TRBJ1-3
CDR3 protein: CASSLTGGNSGNTIYF
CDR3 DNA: TGTGCCAGCAGCTTAACAGGGGGGAATTCTGGAAACACCATATATTTT

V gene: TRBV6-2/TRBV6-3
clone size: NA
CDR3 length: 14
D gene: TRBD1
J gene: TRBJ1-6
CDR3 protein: CASSSGQGNSPLHF
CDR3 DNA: TGTGCCAGCAGTTCGGGACAGGGGAATTCACCCCTCCACTTT

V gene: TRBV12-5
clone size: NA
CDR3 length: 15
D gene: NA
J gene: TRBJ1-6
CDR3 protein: CASGLARTEGLTLHF
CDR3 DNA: TGTGCTAGTGGTTTGGCAAGGACAGAGGGCCTCACCCTCCACTTT

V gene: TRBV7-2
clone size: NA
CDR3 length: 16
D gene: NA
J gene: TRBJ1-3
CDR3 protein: CASSLAGAQTGNTIYF
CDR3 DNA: TGTGCCAGCAGCTTAGCTGGGGCGCAGACTGGAAACACCATATATTTT

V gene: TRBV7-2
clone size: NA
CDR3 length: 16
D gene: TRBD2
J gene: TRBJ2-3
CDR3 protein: CASGTSGGIYTDTQYF
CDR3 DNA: TGTGCCAGCGGGACTAGCGGGGGGATCTACACAGATACGCAGTATTTT

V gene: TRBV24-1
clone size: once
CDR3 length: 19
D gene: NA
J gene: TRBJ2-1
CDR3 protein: CATSDVGRLRSHSYNEQFF
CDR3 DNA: TGTGCCACCAGTGATGTCGGCCGGCTTAGATCCCACTCCTACAATGAGCAGTTCTTC

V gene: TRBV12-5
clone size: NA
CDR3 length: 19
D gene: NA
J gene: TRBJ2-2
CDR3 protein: CASGLVLSGTYLGTGELFF
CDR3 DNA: TGTGCTAGTGGTTTGGTACTGAGCGGCACATACCTAGGCACCGGGGAGCTGTTTTTT

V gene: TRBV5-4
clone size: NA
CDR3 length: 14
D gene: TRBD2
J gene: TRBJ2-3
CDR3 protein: CASSSSGGMDTQYF
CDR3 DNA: TGTGCCAGCAGCTCTAGCGGGGGGATGGATACGCAGTATTTT

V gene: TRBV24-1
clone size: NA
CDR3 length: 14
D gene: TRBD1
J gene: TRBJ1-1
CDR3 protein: CATSDTGANTEAFF
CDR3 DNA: TGTGCCACCAGTGATACAGGGGCGAACACTGAAGCTTTCTTT

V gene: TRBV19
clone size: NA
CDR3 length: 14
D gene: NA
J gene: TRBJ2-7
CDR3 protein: CASSMGRAPYEQYF
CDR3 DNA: TGTGCCAGTAGTATGGGTCGAGCCCCCTACGAGCAGTACTTC

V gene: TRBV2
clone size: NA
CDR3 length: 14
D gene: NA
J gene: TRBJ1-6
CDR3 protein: CASHTSSYNSPLHF
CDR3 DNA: TGTGCCAGTCACACGAGCTCCTATAATTCACCCCTCCACTTT

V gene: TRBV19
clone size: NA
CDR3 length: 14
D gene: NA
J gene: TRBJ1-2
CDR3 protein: CASSTLSGNYGYTF
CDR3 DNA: TGTGCCAGTAGTACCCTGTCGGGGAACTATGGCTACACCTTC

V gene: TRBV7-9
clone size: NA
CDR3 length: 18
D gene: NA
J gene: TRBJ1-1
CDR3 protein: CASSLNPVGGQYTAEAFF
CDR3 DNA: TGTGCCAGCAGCTTAAATCCGGTGGGGGGTCAGTATACTGCTGAAGCTTTCTTT

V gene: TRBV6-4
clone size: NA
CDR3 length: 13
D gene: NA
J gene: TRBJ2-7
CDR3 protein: CASRTRPIYEQYF
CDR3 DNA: TGTGCCAGCAGGACCCGACCAATCTACGAGCAGTACTTC

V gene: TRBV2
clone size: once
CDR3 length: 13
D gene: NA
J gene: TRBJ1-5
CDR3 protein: CASKAKVNQPQHF
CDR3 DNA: TGTGCCAGCAAAGCAAAGGTGAACCAGCCCCAGCATTTT

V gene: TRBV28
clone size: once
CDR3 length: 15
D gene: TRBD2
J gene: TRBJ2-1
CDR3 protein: CASISWTSGVNEQFF
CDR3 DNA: TGTGCCAGCATCTCATGGACTAGCGGGGTAAATGAGCAGTTCTTC

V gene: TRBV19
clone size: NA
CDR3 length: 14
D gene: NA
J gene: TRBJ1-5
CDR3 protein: CASGHKGYNQPQHF
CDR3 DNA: TGTGCCAGCGGCCATAAGGGATATAATCAGCCCCAGCATTTT

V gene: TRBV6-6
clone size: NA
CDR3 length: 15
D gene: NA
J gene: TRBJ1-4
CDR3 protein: CASSSEGATNEKLFF
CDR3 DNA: TGTGCCAGCAGTTCCGAGGGGGCAACTAATGAAAAACTGTTTTTT

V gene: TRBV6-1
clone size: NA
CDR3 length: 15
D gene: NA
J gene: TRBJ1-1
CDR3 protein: CASSETPGRDTEAFF
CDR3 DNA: TGTGCCAGCAGTGAAACGCCGGGTCGGGACACTGAAGCTTTCTTT

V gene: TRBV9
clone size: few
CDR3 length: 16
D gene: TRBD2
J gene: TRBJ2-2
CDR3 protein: CASSLAEGLNTGELFF
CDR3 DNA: TGTGCCAGCAGCCTAGCGGAGGGGCTGAACACCGGGGAGCTGTTTTTT

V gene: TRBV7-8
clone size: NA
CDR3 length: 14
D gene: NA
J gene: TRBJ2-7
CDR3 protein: CASSYRGGDYEQYF
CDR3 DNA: TGTGCCAGCAGCTACAGGGGGGGGGACTACGAGCAGTACTTC

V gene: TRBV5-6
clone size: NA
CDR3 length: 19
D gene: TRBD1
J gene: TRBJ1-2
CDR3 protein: CASSLELEVGQGMFYGYTF
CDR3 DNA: TGTGCCAGCAGCTTAGAGTTGGAGGTGGGACAGGGAATGTTCTATGGCTACACCTTC

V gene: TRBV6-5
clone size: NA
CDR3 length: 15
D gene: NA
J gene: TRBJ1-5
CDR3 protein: CASSYSAGGNQPQHF
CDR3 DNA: TGTGCCAGCAGTTACTCGGCGGGTGGCAATCAGCCCCAGCATTTT

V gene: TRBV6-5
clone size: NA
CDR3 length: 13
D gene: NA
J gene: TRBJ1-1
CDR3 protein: CASSYSGAPEAFF
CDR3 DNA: TGTGCCAGCAGCTACTCGGGGGCCCCTGAAGCTTTCTTT

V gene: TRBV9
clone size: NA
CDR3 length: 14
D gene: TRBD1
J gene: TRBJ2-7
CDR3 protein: CASSPPGQRGEQYF
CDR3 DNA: TGTGCCAGCAGCCCCCCGGGACAGAGGGGCGAGCAGTACTTC

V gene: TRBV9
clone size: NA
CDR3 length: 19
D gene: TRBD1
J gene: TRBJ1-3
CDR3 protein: CASSLSKRTGGWAGNTIYF
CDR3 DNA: TGTGCCAGCAGCCTCTCCAAAAGGACAGGGGGCTGGGCTGGAAACACCATATATTTT

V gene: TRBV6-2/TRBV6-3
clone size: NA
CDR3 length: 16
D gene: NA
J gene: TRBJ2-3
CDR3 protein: CASSSPGEPLTDTQYF
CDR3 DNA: TGTGCCAGCAGTTCACCGGGGGAACCCCTCACAGATACGCAGTATTTT

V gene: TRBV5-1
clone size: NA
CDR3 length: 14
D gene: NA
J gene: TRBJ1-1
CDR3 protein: CASSLEARSTEAFF
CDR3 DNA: TGCGCCAGCAGCTTGGAAGCCCGCTCCACTGAAGCTTTCTTT

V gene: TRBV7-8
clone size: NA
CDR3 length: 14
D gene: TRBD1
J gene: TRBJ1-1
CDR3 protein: CASSLTGTVFEAFF
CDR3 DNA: TGTGCCAGCAGCTTAACTGGGACAGTATTTGAAGCTTTCTTT

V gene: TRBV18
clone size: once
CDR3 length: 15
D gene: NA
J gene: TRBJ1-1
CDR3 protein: CASSPTMDIHTEAFF
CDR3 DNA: TGTGCCAGCTCACCAACGATGGACATTCACACTGAAGCTTTCTTT

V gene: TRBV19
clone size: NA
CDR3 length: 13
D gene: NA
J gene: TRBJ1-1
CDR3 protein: CASSIAPNTEAFF
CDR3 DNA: TGTGCCAGTAGTATTGCGCCGAACACTGAAGCTTTCTTT

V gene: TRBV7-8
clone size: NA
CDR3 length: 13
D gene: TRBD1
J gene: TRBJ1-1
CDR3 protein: CASSDRAFTEAFF
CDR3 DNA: TGTGCCAGCTCCGACAGGGCCTTCACTGAAGCTTTCTTT

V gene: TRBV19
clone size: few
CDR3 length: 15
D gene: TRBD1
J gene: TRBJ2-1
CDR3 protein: CASDAGTGSYNEQFF
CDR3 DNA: TGTGCCAGCGACGCCGGGACAGGCTCCTACAATGAGCAGTTCTTC

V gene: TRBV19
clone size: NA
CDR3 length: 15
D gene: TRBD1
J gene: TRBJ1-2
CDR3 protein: CASSIRTGSTYGYTF
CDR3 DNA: TGTGCCAGTAGTATCAGGACAGGGAGTACATATGGCTACACCTTC

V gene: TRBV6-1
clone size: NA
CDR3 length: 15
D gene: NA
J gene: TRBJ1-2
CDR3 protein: CASSQRLGVKFGYTF
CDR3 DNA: TGTGCCAGCAGCCAAAGGCTGGGGGTTAAATTTGGCTACACCTTC

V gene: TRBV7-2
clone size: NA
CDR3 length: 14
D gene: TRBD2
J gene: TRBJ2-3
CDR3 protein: CASSASGKGDTQYF
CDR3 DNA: TGTGCCAGCAGCGCTAGCGGGAAAGGAGATACGCAGTATTTT

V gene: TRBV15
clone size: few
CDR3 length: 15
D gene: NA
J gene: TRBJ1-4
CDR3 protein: CATSRDVGKGEKLFF
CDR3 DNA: TGTGCCACCAGCAGAGACGTAGGGAAAGGGGAAAAACTGTTTTTT

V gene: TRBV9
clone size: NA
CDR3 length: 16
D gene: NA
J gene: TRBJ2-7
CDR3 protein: CASSVGDGGYTYEQYF
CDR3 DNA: TGTGCCAGCAGCGTAGGGGATGGGGGCTATACCTACGAGCAGTACTTC

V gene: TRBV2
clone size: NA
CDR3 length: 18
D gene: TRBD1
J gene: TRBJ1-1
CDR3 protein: CASSDRPGTAMMGIEAFF
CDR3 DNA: TGTGCCAGCAGTGACCGTCCCGGGACAGCGATGATGGGGATTGAAGCTTTCTTT

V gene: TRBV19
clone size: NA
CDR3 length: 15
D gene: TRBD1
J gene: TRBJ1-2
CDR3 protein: CASSEIQGDDYGYTF
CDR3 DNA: TGTGCCAGTAGCGAAATACAGGGGGATGACTATGGCTACACCTTC

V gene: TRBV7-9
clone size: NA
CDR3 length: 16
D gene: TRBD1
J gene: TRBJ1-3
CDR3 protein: CASSLVTGQGANTIYF
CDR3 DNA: TGTGCCAGCAGCTTAGTTACGGGACAGGGGGCAAACACCATATATTTT

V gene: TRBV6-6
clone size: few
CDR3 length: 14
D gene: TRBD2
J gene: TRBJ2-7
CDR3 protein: CASGSGRSSYEQYF
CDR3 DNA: TGTGCCAGCGGTAGCGGGAGGAGCTCCTACGAGCAGTACTTC

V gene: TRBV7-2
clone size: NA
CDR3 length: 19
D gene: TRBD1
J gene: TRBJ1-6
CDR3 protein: CASSLVFGGSGQGGPPLHF
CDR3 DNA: TGTGCCAGCAGCTTAGTGTTTGGAGGGTCGGGACAGGGGGGCCCACCCCTCCACTTT

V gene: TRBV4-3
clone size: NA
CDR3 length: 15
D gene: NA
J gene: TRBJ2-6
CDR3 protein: CASSQEISGANVLTF
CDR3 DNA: TGCGCCAGCAGCCAAGAGATCTCTGGGGCCAACGTCCTGACTTTC

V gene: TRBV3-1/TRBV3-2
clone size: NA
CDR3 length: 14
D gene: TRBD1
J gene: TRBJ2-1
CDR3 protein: CASSQRQGADEQFF
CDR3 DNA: TGTGCCAGCAGCCAACGACAGGGGGCCGATGAGCAGTTCTTC

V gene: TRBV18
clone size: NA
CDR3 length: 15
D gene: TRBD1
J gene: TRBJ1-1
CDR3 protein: CASSSATGDNTEAFF
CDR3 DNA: TGTGCCAGCTCATCCGCTACAGGGGATAACACTGAAGCTTTCTTT

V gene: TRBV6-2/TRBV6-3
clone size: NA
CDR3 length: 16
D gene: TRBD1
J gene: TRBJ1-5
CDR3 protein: CASSYDRDRGNQPQHF
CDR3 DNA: TGTGCCAGCAGTTACGACCGGGACAGGGGCAATCAGCCCCAGCATTTT

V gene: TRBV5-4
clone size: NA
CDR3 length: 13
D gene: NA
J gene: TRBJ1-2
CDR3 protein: CASSFRGNYGYTF
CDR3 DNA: TGTGCCAGCAGCTTCCGGGGGAACTATGGCTACACCTTC

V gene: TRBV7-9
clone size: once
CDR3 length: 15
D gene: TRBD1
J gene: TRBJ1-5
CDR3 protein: CASSDSGGKGQPQHF
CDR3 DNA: TGTGCCAGCAGCGATTCAGGGGGCAAAGGCCAGCCCCAGCATTTT

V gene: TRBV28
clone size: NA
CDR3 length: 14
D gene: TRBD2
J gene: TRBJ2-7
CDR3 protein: CASRTSGSSYEQYF
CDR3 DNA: TGTGCCAGCAGGACTAGCGGATCCTCCTACGAGCAGTACTTC

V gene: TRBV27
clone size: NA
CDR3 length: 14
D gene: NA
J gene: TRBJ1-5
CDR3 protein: CASSPQQGGQPQHF
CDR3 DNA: TGTGCCAGCAGTCCCCAACAGGGAGGCCAGCCCCAGCATTTT